This TCR beta chain was documented in a study of radiation and T cells in renal cell carcinoma. Whole-study findings and limits: Without pretreatment biopsies, baseline tumor clonotype presence was undetermined.

Libraries were prepared by immunoSEQ multiplex PCR; TCRdb keeps only in-frame clonotypes and omits some of them. The data contain 130,000 or so clones, 75% to 90% of them singletons. Notes on this clone: The antigen is undetermined.

As for time point: baseline pretreatment blood. Treatment here: 15 Gy SBRT to primary tumor, nephrectomy 4 weeks later. Serial blood draws occurred at baseline and 2 and 4 weeks post-SBRT. The clonotype originates from a woman between 50 and 59 years old with renal cell carcinoma. The input for sequencing was blood, taken from a patient whose treatment included radiotherapy and nephrectomy.

CDR3 DNA sequence: TGTGCCAGCAGAGGGTCCGGGCCCGAGACCCAGTACTTC. It specifies CASRGSGPETQYF. This sequence joins TRBV2 and TRBJ2-5, with D unclear. The germline V gene encodes CDR1 SNHLY and CDR2 FYNNEI. Trimming shortened V by 6 bases and J by 5 bases, and 13 bases separated the two germline ends. There are 13 residues in the CDR3.